The 20 T cell receptor beta chains in this list originate from one sample, sequenced in a study of cytomegalovirus exposure and HLA in healthy donors. Both 60 Vbeta primers and 13 Jbeta primers went into the PCR. This table comes from immunoSEQ multiplex PCR, and its TCRdb copy is limited to in-frame clones, with some not included. The sample contains approximately 100,000 clones, around 72% of which appear only once. Sequences were obtained from PBMCs. All receptors come from a male donor in good health and CMV-seropositive.

This clone showed up just a few times. This chain uses TRBV6-5 with TRBJ1-2, with D maybe TRBD1 (5 bases). V dropped 2 bases and J dropped 2 bases, with 9 bases sitting between them. CDR1 and CDR2 from the germline V gene are MNHEY and SVGAGI. The CDR3 runs 14 residues. The CDR3 nucleotides are TGTGCCAGCAGTTACATGGGGGGGAACTATGGCTACACCTTC. Protein sequence: CASSYMGGNYGYTF.

V is TRBV11-3 and J is TRBJ1-3; TRBD1 is a possible D gene (6 bases). Germline CDR1 SGHNT, CDR2 YENEEA. There are 16 residues in the CDR3. The V and J ends lost 3 bases and 0 bases respectively, with 12 bases between them. DNA for the CDR3: TGTGCCAGCAGCTTCTTGGGGACATACTCTGGAAACACCATATATTTT. It translates to CASSFLGTYSGNTIYF.

Relative to its sample, this clone is medium-sized. This chain uses TRBV28 with TRBJ2-7; D is perhaps TRBD2 (6 bases). Germline V gene sequence: CDR1 MDHEN, CDR2 SYDVKM. The CDR3 covers 15 residues. The germline V and J ends were trimmed by 5 bases and 4 bases, with 18 bases remaining between them. CDR3 region: CASSRRGGQFYEQYF. CDR3 DNA: TGTGCCAGCAGTAGACGGGGAGGTCAGTTTTACGAGCAGTACTTC.

A single count supports this clone. The CDR3 sequence: CSAPGETQYF. CDR3 DNA: TGCAGTGCTCCAGGGGAGACCCAGTACTTC. The V gene is TRBV20-1, the J gene TRBJ2-5; D is perhaps TRBD1 (5 bases). CDR3 length equals 10 residues. Germline CDR1 is DFQATT and CDR2 is SNEGSKA (reference sequence). V gave up 5 bases and J gave up 5 bases, with 6 bases separating them.

V usage is TRBV6-5 and J usage is TRBJ2-3; D is perhaps TRBD2 (8 bases). The CDR3 extends over 15 amino acids. The V end lost 5 bases, the J end lost 1 base, and 13 bases lay between the germline ends. The germline CDR1 and CDR2 sequences are MNHEY and SVGAGI. The CDR3 DNA reads TGTGCCAGCAGTAGTAGCGGGACAGGCACAGATACGCAGTATTTT. Amino acid sequence: CASSSSGTGTDTQYF.

This chain links TRBV6-1 with TRBJ2-7, with a possible D match to TRBD2 (6 bases). The CDR3 has 15 residues. The germline gives CDR1 MNHNS, CDR2 SASEGT. V was pared by 6 bases and J by 0 bases, with 15 bases between. The chain's CDR3 is CASRAGQSGSYEQYF. The CDR3 DNA reads TGTGCCAGCAGAGCGGGCCAGTCGGGCTCCTACGAGCAGTACTTC.

This chain uses TRBV5-4 with TRBJ2-7; 13 bases align to TRBD2. CDR1 and CDR2 from the germline V gene are SGHNT and YYREEE (reference sequence). The V and J ends lost 1 base and 7 bases, in that order; junction bases with no gene match: 5. The CDR3 totals 15 residues. This chain's CDR3 is CASSLRTSGGEEQYF. Here the CDR3 DNA reads TGTGCCAGCAGCTTGAGGACTAGCGGGGGAGAGGAGCAGTACTTC.

The chain combines TRBV5-1 with TRBJ1-2; D possibly corresponds to TRBD1 (5 bases). The CDR3 has 15 residues. Trimming took off 2 bases at V and 0 bases at J, with 11 bases between the two ends. Germline assignment: CDR1 SGHRS and CDR2 YFSETQ. For the CDR3, the DNA is TGCGCCAGCAGCTTCGGAACAGGTTCTAACTATGGCTACACCTTC. Its protein product is CASSFGTGSNYGYTF.

The chain joins TRBV19 to TRBJ1-2, with D possibly matching TRBD1 (6 bases). CDR3 length: 13 residues. Per germline, CDR1 LNHDA and CDR2 SQIVND (reference sequence). V lost 7 bases and J 3 bases, leaving 12 bases between the germline ends. This chain's CDR3 is CASKGHRDYGYTF. CDR3 DNA sequence: TGTGCCAGTAAAGGCCACAGGGACTATGGCTACACCTTC.

V and J are TRBV30 and TRBJ2-7; D perhaps matches TRBD1 (6 bases). Trimming stripped 4 bases from V and 3 bases from J, with 19 bases between. In germline, CDR1 is GTSNPN, CDR2 SVGIG (reference sequence). CDR3 length equals 15 residues. The chain's CDR3 is CAWNPRSGAFYEQYF. The CDR3 DNA follows: TGTGCCTGGAATCCTCGTTCAGGGGCCTTCTACGAGCAGTACTTC.

This chain links TRBV19 with TRBJ1-1; D gene ambiguous. Germline CDR1 and CDR2: LNHDA and SQIVND (reference sequence). V lost 9 bases and J 1 base, leaving 12 bases between the germline ends. CDR3 length equals 13 residues. The CDR3 protein is CASPGIPNTEAFF. The DNA for the CDR3 is TGTGCCAGCCCTGGCATACCGAACACTGAAGCTTTCTTT.

The rearrangement joins TRBV4-1 to TRBJ2-7; a weak D match, TRBD1 (5 bases). CDR1 and CDR2 from the germline V gene are MGHRA and YSYEKL. This CDR3 region has 15 residues. Deletions cut 1 base from V and 3 bases from J, with 13 bases between. The CDR3 sequence: CASSQVNDRLYEQYF. DNA of the CDR3: TGCGCCAGCAGCCAAGTTAACGACAGACTCTACGAGCAGTACTTC.

A single count supports this clone. This chain joins TRBV4-3 and TRBJ1-5, with D tentatively TRBD1 (6 bases). V was shortened by 2 bases and J by 3 bases, with 8 bases between the two germline ends. Germline CDR1 LGHNA, CDR2 YSLEER. The CDR3 contains 14 residues. DNA of the CDR3: TGCGCCAGCAGCCAACAGGGGACCAATCAGCCCCAGCATTTT. Protein product: CASSQQGTNQPQHF.

The chain recombines TRBV9 with TRBJ1-1, with D unclear. From germline, CDR1 is SGDLS and CDR2 YYNGEE. The CDR3 is 14 amino acids. V gave up 2 bases and J gave up 0 bases, with 8 bases separating them. CDR3 in DNA: TGTGCCAGCAGCGTCCTCAGTGTGAACACTGAAGCTTTCTTT. Its protein is CASSVLSVNTEAFF.

This chain uses TRBV7-9 with TRBJ1-1; D unresolved. Germline CDR1 SEHNR, CDR2 FQNEAQ (reference sequence). The CDR3 has 13 amino acids. V lost 2 bases and J 1 base, leaving 5 bases between the germline ends. The CDR3 spells CASSLFGNTEAFF. The CDR3 DNA reads as TGTGCCAGCAGCTTATTCGGGAACACTGAAGCTTTCTTT.

This clone was observed a handful of times. The chain recombines TRBV5-4 with TRBJ2-7, with a possible D match to TRBD1 (5 bases). The CDR3 spans 13 residues. Germline V gene data show CDR1 as SGHNT and CDR2 as YYREEE (reference sequence). V was trimmed by 2 bases and J by 0 bases, leaving 6 bases between them. The CDR3 sequence is CASSFRDSYEQYF. As DNA, the CDR3 is TGTGCCAGCAGCTTCAGGGACTCCTACGAGCAGTACTTC.

CDR3 residues: CASSRGTDSLYEQYF. The CDR3 nucleotides are TGCGCCAGCAGCCGGGGGACAGATTCGCTCTACGAGCAGTACTTC. This chain connects TRBV4-1 to TRBJ2-7, with 7 bases identical to TRBD1. Germline V CDR1 and CDR2: MGHRA, YSYEKL. Trimming removed 4 bases from V and 3 bases from J; junction bases left unmatched: 9. The CDR3 totals 15 residues.

The CDR3 spells CASSPRGGAEKLFF. CDR3 nucleotide sequence: TGCGCCAGCAGCCCGCGGGGGGGCGCGGAAAAACTGTTTTTT. V is TRBV5-1 and J is TRBJ1-4; a weak D match, TRBD1 (6 bases). The CDR3 runs to 14 residues. Germline V CDR1 and CDR2: SGHRS, YFSETQ. V was pared by 4 bases and J by 8 bases, with 15 bases between.

The rearrangement uses TRBV29-1 and TRBJ1-5; 8 bases map to TRBD1. V dropped 7 bases and J dropped 4; count of bases not matched to a gene: 6. Germline CDR1 is SQVTM and CDR2 is ANQGSEA. The CDR3 has 13 residues. Here the CDR3 reads CSAQGARNQPQHF. The DNA of the CDR3 is TGCAGCGCTCAGGGGGCCCGGAATCAGCCCCAGCATTTT.

J is TRBJ2-7 and V is TRBV6-5; D is perhaps TRBD1 (5 bases). The V gene's germline CDR1 is MNHEY and CDR2 SVGAGI. The length of the CDR3 is 14 residues. V was clipped by 5 bases and J by 3 bases, with 14 bases between them. The CDR3 nucleotides are TGTGCCAGCAGTCGTTTCGGACACGACTACGAGCAGTACTTC. Translated: CASSRFGHDYEQYF.